These 27 T cell receptor beta chains came from one sample sequenced in a study of T cell repertoires in cytomegalovirus infection. In TCRdb, the reads were re-called with MiXCR into one record per CDR3 protein. The sample contains about 150,000 distinct CDR3 sequences, about a quarter of which appear only once. The source material was PBMCs. The origin of the receptors is a human donor in good health (CMV status not recorded). Some clones in this sample may be carry-over from other donors' samples.

This clonotype occurred many times. The chain recombines TRBV7-2 with TRBJ2-7; TRBD2 agrees at 11 bases. The CDR3 loop spans 15 amino acids. Losses at the gene ends were 6 bases for V and 6 bases for J; bases not matched to a gene: 10. In germline, CDR1 is SGHTA, CDR2 FQGNSA. Written as DNA, the CDR3 is TGTGCCAGCAGATCTCCTAGCGGGGGGCCTGGCGAGCAGTACTTC. This encodes CASRSPSGGPGEQYF.

For this clonotype: It may be a read error: a sequence one base away is much more abundant. This chain connects TRBV7-8 to TRBJ2-7; possible D gene TRBD1, 5 bases. Trimming removed 0 bases at V and 2 bases at J, with 11 bases between. The length of the CDR3 is 15 residues. Per the germline V gene, CDR1 is SGHVS and CDR2 is FQNEAQ. CDR3 bases: TGTGCCAGCAGCTTAGCACAGGACCGCGCCTACGAGCAGTACTTC. Translation gives CASSLAQDRAYEQYF. The full variable domain, with the rest looked up from reference TRBV7-8 and TRBJ2-7, is GAGVSQSPRYKVAKRGQDVALRCDPISGHVSLFWYQQALGQGPEFLTYFQNEAQLDKSGLPSDRFFAERPEGSVSTLKIQRTQQEDSAVYLCASSLAQDRAYEQYFGPGTRLTVT.

In its sample, this clonotype was seen a few times. Mismatch with germline at one junction end may stem from a read error. This rearrangement joins TRBV28 to TRBJ2-7; 8 bases are shared with TRBD2. CDR1 is MDHEN, CDR2 SYDVKM, per germline. The CDR3 loop spans 14 amino acids. CDR3 residues: CASSPFLTSAGLRF. The DNA for the CDR3 is TGTGCCAGCAGCCCGTTTTTGACTAGCGCCGGATTAAGATTC. Supplemented by reference TRBV28 and TRBJ2-7, the full variable domain reads DVKVTQSSRYLVKRTGEKVFLECVQDMDHENMFWYRQDPGLGLRLIYFSYDVKMKEKGDIPEGYSVSREKKERFSLILESASTNQTSMYLCASSPFLTSAGLRFGPGTRLTVT.

CDR3 DNA sequence: TGTGCCAGCAGCTCCGGGGTCGGGTCTGGGGCCAACGTCCTGACTTTC. This translates into CASSSGVGSGANVLTF. This sequence joins TRBV7-2 and TRBJ2-6, with a possible D match to TRBD2 (5 bases). V lost 4 bases to trimming and J lost 1 base, with 11 bases between them. The CDR3 runs to 16 residues. CDR1 is SGHTA, CDR2 FQGNSA, per germline.

This clonotype showed up many times. V gene TRBV7-2 combines with J gene TRBJ2-5; no firm D call. Trimming left V 1 base short and J 6 bases short, with 12 bases between. Germline V gene sequence: CDR1 SGHTA, CDR2 FQGNSA. This CDR3 has 14 amino acids. CDR3 amino acids: CASSLGIGRKTQYF. The CDR3 nucleotides read TGTGCCAGCAGCTTAGGTATCGGACGGAAGACCCAGTACTTC.

This clonotype was found a few times. The chain joins TRBV6-6 to TRBJ1-5; possibly TRBD1 for D (6 bases). The germline V gene encodes CDR1 MNHNY and CDR2 SVGAGI (reference sequence). This CDR3 spans 13 amino acids. V gave up 7 bases and J gave up 4 bases, with 11 bases separating them. This chain's CDR3 is CASTPDRNQPQHF. The CDR3 coding sequence is TGTGCCAGCACTCCCGACAGGAATCAGCCCCAGCATTTT.

This clonotype has a count of ten or more. The CDR3: CASSSLMGTEAFF. The CDR3 DNA reads as TGTGCCAGCAGCTCACTAATGGGGACTGAAGCTTTCTTT. This sequence joins TRBV7-2 and TRBJ1-1, with no clear D. The CDR3 consists of 13 residues. CDR1 and CDR2 (germline): SGHTA, FQGNSA. V lost 4 bases and J 5 bases, leaving 11 bases between the germline ends.

The V and J genes are TRBV7-6 and TRBJ1-4; D may be TRBD1 (6 bases). Germline V lookup: CDR1 SGHVS, CDR2 FNYEAQ. Deletions cut 11 bases from V and 0 bases from J, with 16 bases between. The CDR3 has 15 residues. The CDR3: CAYSGGGPTNEKLFF. In DNA, the CDR3 is TGTGCCTATTCCGGCGGGGGGCCAACTAATGAAAAACTGTTTTTT.

The V call is TRBV7-2, the J call TRBJ2-7; D remains unclear. This CDR3 has 14 residues. V shed 2 bases and J shed 2 bases, with 10 bases lying between them. The germline V gene encodes CDR1 SGHTA and CDR2 FQGNSA. The chain's CDR3 is CASSLTLMTYEQYF. For the CDR3, the DNA is TGTGCCAGCAGCTTAACGTTGATGACCTACGAGCAGTACTTC.

As DNA, the CDR3 is TGTGCCAGCAGTCTCATACCTGACTGGTTGAACACTGAAGCTTTCTTT. Translating it yields CASSLIPDWLNTEAFF. This rearrangement joins TRBV27 to TRBJ1-1; no firm D call. The V and J ends lost 5 bases and 0 bases respectively, with 16 bases between them. This CDR3 spans 16 amino acids. The germline V gene has CDR1 MNHEY and CDR2 SMNVEV (reference sequence).

The J gene is TRBJ2-5, the V gene TRBV28; 12 bases are shared with TRBD2. The V gene's germline CDR1 is MDHEN and CDR2 SYDVKM. The J segment lost 5 bases and the V segment lost 5 bases, leaving 6 bases of the junction unmatched. This CDR3 is 15 amino acids long. For the CDR3, the DNA is TGTGCCAGCAGTCTAGCGGGAGGGCAGGGGGAGACCCAGTACTTC. Protein product: CASSLAGGQGETQYF.

This clonotype was picked up a small number of times. This chain connects TRBV28 to TRBJ1-5; TRBD1 aligns across 10 bases. There are 15 residues in the CDR3. The V gene end was trimmed by 7 bases and the J gene end by 4 bases; junction bases not matched to a gene: 7. Germline CDR1 is MDHEN and CDR2 is SYDVKM. The CDR3 loop is CASTVGDRGNQPQHF. The CDR3 region has the DNA TGTGCCAGCACTGTGGGGGACAGGGGTAATCAGCCCCAGCATTTT.

This clonotype has only a few counts. The chain has TRBV28 and TRBJ1-4; D is unresolved. This CDR3 spans 14 amino acids. V dropped 3 bases and J dropped 11 bases, with 16 bases sitting between them. The germline V gene has CDR1 MDHEN and CDR2 SYDVKM. The CDR3 loop is CASSLASASGKLFF. The CDR3 region has the DNA TGTGCCAGCAGTTTGGCATCCGCTTCGGGGAAACTGTTTTTT. The full variable domain, completed using reference TRBV28 and TRBJ1-4, is DVKVTQSSRYLVKRTGEKVFLECVQDMDHENMFWYRQDPGLGLRLIYFSYDVKMKEKGDIPEGYSVSREKKERFSLILESASTNQTSMYLCASSLASASGKLFFGSGTQLSVL.

This clonotype has at least ten counts. The CDR3 is CASSLINSRNTIYF. As DNA, the CDR3 is TGTGCCAGCAGCTTAATAAACAGTAGGAACACCATATATTTT. The rearrangement uses TRBV7-2 and TRBJ1-3; no reliable D call. Germline assignment: CDR1 SGHTA and CDR2 FQGNSA. Trimming cost V 2 bases and J 7 bases, with 12 bases left between them. The CDR3 has 14 amino acids.

V and J are TRBV5-1 and TRBJ2-5, with D possibly TRBD2 on 6 matching bases. V was pared by 0 bases and J by 3 bases, with 18 bases between. This CDR3 comprises 17 residues. Per the germline V gene, CDR1 is SGHRS and CDR2 is YFSETQ. CDR3 sequence reads: CASSLEGGLLEKETQYF. CDR3 coding DNA: TGCGCCAGCAGCTTGGAAGGAGGGTTGCTCGAAAAAGAGACCCAGTACTTC. The whole variable domain, filled in from reference TRBV5-1 and TRBJ2-5, reads KAGVTQTPRYLIKTRGQQVTLSCSPISGHRSVSWYQQTPGQGLQFLFEYFSETQRNKGNFPGRFSGRQFSNSRSEMNVSTLELGDSALYLCASSLEGGLLEKETQYFGPGTRLLVL.

The chain is built from TRBV11-3 and TRBJ2-7, with a possible D match to TRBD2 (6 bases). CDR1 and CDR2 from the germline V gene are SGHNT and YENEEA. This CDR3 contains 13 residues. V lost 4 bases to trimming and J lost 2 bases, with 9 bases between them. CDR3 residues: CASSYGRTYEQYF. CDR3 bases: TGTGCCAGCAGCTACGGGAGAACCTACGAGCAGTACTTC.

Note on this clonotype: Since a much larger clone is just one base distant, this may be a read error. The chain has TRBV11-2 and TRBJ2-5; TRBD2 matches at 10 bases. From germline, CDR1 is SGHAT and CDR2 FQNNGV. The CDR3 is 14 amino acids. The CDR3 sequence: CASSVGLASETQCF. The DNA for the CDR3 is TGTGCCAGCAGCGTGGGACTAGCGAGTGAGACCCAGTGCTTC.

The V and J genes are TRBV29-1 and TRBJ2-7, with D possibly TRBD2 on 7 matching bases. V gave up 4 bases and J gave up 4 bases, with 11 bases separating them. This CDR3 comprises 12 residues. Germline assignment: CDR1 SQVTM and CDR2 ANQGSEA. The CDR3: CSVGGGGYEQYF. The CDR3 nucleotides read TGCAGCGTTGGAGGGGGGGGTTACGAGCAGTACTTC.

This clonotype was detected a few times. The chain joins TRBV19 to TRBJ1-5, with 7 bases aligning to TRBD1. Germline loops: CDR1 LNHDA, CDR2 SQIVND (reference sequence). The junction had 4 bases not matched to a gene; V was cut back by 4 bases and J by 1 base. The CDR3 loop spans 15 amino acids. As DNA, the CDR3 is TGTGCCAGTAGTACGACAGGGATCAGCAATCAGCCCCAGCATTTT. It is translated as CASSTTGISNQPQHF.

This clonotype was counted between two and nine times. The V and J genes are TRBV29-1 and TRBJ1-2; TRBD1 aligns across 7 bases. The germline gives CDR1 SQVTM, CDR2 ANQGSEA. CDR3 length: 14 residues. The V segment lost 0 bases and the J segment 4 bases; nucleotides outside the gene matches: 5. The CDR3 DNA reads as TGCAGCGTTGAAGATCGACAGGGTGTCTATGGCTACACCTTC. It codes for CSVEDRQGVYGYTF.

This clonotype was seen more than once but under ten times. The gene calls are TRBV7-2 and TRBJ2-7; D is ambiguous. Between the trimmed V and J ends, which lost 4 bases and 0 bases, there was a span of 16 bases. This CDR3 spans 16 amino acids. Germline CDR1 is SGHTA and CDR2 is FQGNSA. CDR3 sequence: CASSSSRTGSSYEQYF. The CDR3 coding sequence is TGTGCCAGCAGCTCAAGCCGGACGGGCAGCTCCTACGAGCAGTACTTC.

This clonotype has at least ten counts. The chain has TRBV7-6 and TRBJ2-4, with D perhaps TRBD1 (5 bases). There are 16 residues in the CDR3. In germline, CDR1 is SGHVS, CDR2 FNYEAQ. Between the trimmed V and J ends, which lost 5 bases and 1 base, there was a span of 15 bases. DNA of the CDR3: TGTGCCAGCAGCGCCCAGGGTGGCTTCGCCAAAAACATTCAGTACTTC. As protein: CASSAQGGFAKNIQYF.

With respect to this clonotype: This may arise from a read error, as a much more abundant clone is one base away. The chain uses TRBV6-2 or TRBV6-3 and TRBJ2-7; no definite D call. Germline lookup yields CDR1 MNHEY and CDR2 SVGEGT. The CDR3 is made up of 14 amino acids. In nucleotides, the CDR3 is TGTGCCAGCGAACGGCGGTCCGACTCCTACGATCAGTACTTC. This codes for CASERRSDSYDQYF.

This rearrangement joins TRBV28 to TRBJ2-7, with TRBD1 as a possible D gene (6 bases). The CDR3 length is 13 residues. With 5 bases removed from V and 4 bases from J, the gap between germline ends came to 12 bases. The germline V gene has CDR1 MDHEN and CDR2 SYDVKM. CDR3 nucleotides: TGTGCCAGCAGTGACGGGACACCTTACGAGCAGTACTTC. Encoded protein: CASSDGTPYEQYF.

The genes are TRBV2 and TRBJ2-2; 11 bases agree with TRBD2. In germline, CDR1 is SNHLY, CDR2 FYNNEI. This CDR3 spans 16 amino acids. V lost 7 bases to trimming and J lost 3 bases; unmatched junction nucleotides: 7. The CDR3 loop reads CASTRASGRYTGELFF. DNA for the CDR3: TGTGCCAGCACTAGGGCTAGCGGGAGGTACACCGGGGAGCTGTTTTTT.

The chain uses TRBV20-1 and TRBJ1-6; a possible D gene is TRBD1 (5 bases). The length of the CDR3 is 14 residues. The V end was cut by 4 bases, the J end by 0 bases, with 7 bases between. Germline loops: CDR1 DFQATT, CDR2 SNEGSKA (reference sequence). The CDR3 sequence: CSATGSSYNSPLHF. CDR3 bases: TGCAGTGCTACAGGGAGCTCCTATAATTCACCCCTCCACTTT.

V is TRBV7-8 and J is TRBJ1-5, with D tentatively TRBD1 (6 bases). Trimming stripped 5 bases from V and 7 bases from J, with 12 bases between. Germline CDR1 SGHVS, CDR2 FQNEAQ. The CDR3 contains 13 residues. The CDR3, as DNA: TGTGCCAGCAGCGCATACAGGGACCAGCCCCAGCATTTT. Protein product: CASSAYRDQPQHF.